The 29 T cell receptor beta chains below come from one sample, sequenced in a study of CD8+ T cells in alopecia areata. Indicated treatment: oral pan-JAK inhibitor, 5-10 mg twice daily. Following RNA extraction, reverse transcription yielded cDNA that acted as the sequencing template. Using immunoSEQ multiplex PCR, the repertoire was profiled, and TCRdb retains in-frame clones only, with some absent. The repertoire holds approximately 170,000 clones, with around 60% as singletons. The sample consisted of CD4+ T cells sorted from blood, taken at week 4, from a patient treated with tofacitinib. Every receptor here comes from a human donor with alopecia areata.

This chain joins TRBV5-1 and TRBJ1-1, with D unresolved. Trimming left V 4 bases short and J 0 bases short, with 13 bases between. Germline loops: CDR1 SGHRS, CDR2 YFSETQ. The CDR3 has 15 amino acids. The CDR3 DNA reads TGCGCCAGCAGCCCGGGGAGACACCTGAACACTGAAGCTTTCTTT. Its protein is CASSPGRHLNTEAFF.

This clone was seen a handful of times. The rearrangement joins TRBV7-9 to TRBJ1-1; D not resolved. CDR3 length: 13 amino acids. Trimming stripped 2 bases from V and 5 bases from J, with 9 bases between. Germline-derived CDR1 and CDR2 are SEHNR and FQNEAQ (reference sequence). The CDR3 reads CASSLSGRTEAFF. The CDR3 DNA sequence: TGTGCCAGCAGCTTATCTGGAAGGACTGAAGCTTTCTTT.

The chain joins TRBV14 to TRBJ2-7; D gene uncertain. V lost 5 bases and J lost 4, with 12 bases in between. The CDR3 extends over 13 amino acids. CDR1 is SGHDN and CDR2 is FVKESK in the germline V gene. The CDR3: CASSVTPGYEQYF. Here the CDR3 DNA reads TGTGCCAGCAGCGTGACTCCCGGGTACGAGCAGTACTTC.

The chain links TRBV29-1 to TRBJ2-3; D remains ambiguous. Looked up from germline, CDR1 is SQVTM and CDR2 is ANQGSEA. V was pared by 3 bases and J by 2 bases, with 3 bases between. The CDR3 length is 11 residues. For the CDR3, the DNA is TGCAGCGTTGAGGCCACAGATACGCAGTATTTT. Its protein product is CSVEATDTQYF.

The chain combines TRBV6-5 with TRBJ1-2; D remains unclear. The CDR3 has 13 amino acids. Germline CDR1 reads MNHEY; CDR2 reads SVGAGI. With 2 bases removed from V and 0 bases from J, the gap between germline ends came to 4 bases. The CDR3 here is CASSYEANYGYTF. CDR3 DNA sequence: TGTGCCAGCAGTTACGAAGCTAACTATGGCTACACCTTC.

The CDR3 DNA follows: TGTGCCAGCTCACCAGCAGAGAATCAGCCCCAGCATTTT. It is translated as CASSPAENQPQHF. V usage is TRBV18 and J usage is TRBJ1-5; D remains ambiguous. Germline CDR1 reads KGHSH; CDR2 reads LQKENI. The V end lost 2 bases, the J end lost 4 bases, and 6 bases lay between the germline ends. The CDR3 covers 13 residues. The full variable domain, rest sourced from reference TRBV18 and TRBJ1-5, is NAGVMQNPRHLVRRRGQEARLRCSPMKGHSHVYWYRQLPEEGLKFMVYLQKENIIDESGMPKERFSAEFPKEGPSILRIQQVVRGDSAAYFCASSPAENQPQHFGDGTRLSIL.

The V call is TRBV29-1, the J call TRBJ2-3, with no clear D. The V end was cut by 7 bases, the J end by 2 bases, with 10 bases between. The CDR3 spans 12 residues. CDR1 and CDR2 (germline): SQVTM, ANQGSEA. DNA for the CDR3: TGCAGCGCCCGAACGGTCACAGATACGCAGTATTTT. Amino acids: CSARTVTDTQYF.

The chain links TRBV5-6 to TRBJ2-5; no reliable D call. Germline V gene sequence: CDR1 SGHDT, CDR2 YYEEEE. The CDR3 runs to 14 residues. Trimming left V 2 bases short and J 3 bases short, with 11 bases between. For the CDR3, the DNA is TGTGCCAGCAGCTTACTAACGTCCAAAGAGACCCAGTACTTC. Its protein is CASSLLTSKETQYF. The full variable domain, in which reference TRBV5-6 and TRBJ2-5 provide the parts outside the CDR3, is DAGVTQSPTHLIKTRGQQVTLRCSPKSGHDTVSWYQQALGQGPQFIFQYYEEEERQRGNFPDRFSGHQFPNYSSELNVNALLLGDSALYLCASSLLTSKETQYFGPGTRLLVL.

The rearrangement joins TRBV28 to TRBJ1-4; a possible D gene is TRBD1 (6 bases). There are 14 residues in the CDR3. Looked up from germline, CDR1 is MDHEN and CDR2 is SYDVKM. Trimming removed 6 bases at V and 7 bases at J, with 15 bases between. This CDR3 reads CASRRWGAGEKLFF. For the CDR3, the DNA is TGTGCCAGCAGACGGTGGGGGGCTGGTGAAAAACTGTTTTTT.

This clone has a handful of counts. The chain couples TRBV29-1 to TRBJ1-1; 7 bases are a match to TRBD1. Germline V lookup: CDR1 SQVTM, CDR2 ANQGSEA. Losses at the gene ends were 8 bases for V and 4 bases for J; bases not matched to a gene: 10. The CDR3 is 13 amino acids. In nucleotides, the CDR3 is TGCAGCCTCGGGGGGCCAGGGGGCACTGAAGCTTTCTTT. Its protein product is CSLGGPGGTEAFF. The complete variable domain, with remaining parts taken from reference TRBV29-1 and TRBJ1-1, reads SAVISQKPSRDICQRGTSLTIQCQVDSQVTMMFWYRQQPGQSLTLIATANQGSEATYESGFVIDKFPISRPNLTFSTLTVSNMSPEDSSIYLCSLGGPGGTEAFFGQGTRLTVV.

The chain recombines TRBV7-2 with TRBJ2-7; 7 nucleotides agree with TRBD1. V lost 5 bases to trimming and J lost 3 bases; unmatched junction nucleotides: 4. The CDR3 totals 13 residues. Germline lookup yields CDR1 SGHTA and CDR2 FQGNSA. DNA of the CDR3: TGTGCCAGCAGCCCTCGGACAGGCTACGAGCAGTACTTC. It encodes CASSPRTGYEQYF.

The chain has TRBV4-1 and TRBJ2-3; tentatively, D is TRBD1 or TRBD2 (6 bases each). The CDR3 sequence is 17 residues long. The germline V gene encodes CDR1 MGHRA and CDR2 YSYEKL. V lost 0 bases and J lost 2, with 15 bases in between. The CDR3 sequence is CASSQDGGGSYTDTQYF. The DNA for the CDR3 is TGCGCCAGCAGCCAAGACGGAGGGGGGAGCTACACAGATACGCAGTATTTT.

The V gene is TRBV4-2, the J gene TRBJ1-5, with D possibly matching TRBD1 (5 bases). V lost 0 bases and J 5 bases, leaving 8 bases between the germline ends. This CDR3 spans 14 amino acids. Looked up from germline, CDR1 is LGHNA and CDR2 is YNFKEQ. CDR3 sequence: CASSQDRQHQPQHF. The CDR3 DNA follows: TGTGCCAGCAGCCAAGATCGACAGCATCAGCCCCAGCATTTT.

This clone was seen once. The V gene is TRBV7-6, the J gene TRBJ2-4; TRBD2 might be the D (5 bases). CDR1 is SGHVS and CDR2 is FNYEAQ in the germline V gene. V was shortened by 5 bases and J by 9 bases, with 14 bases between the two germline ends. This CDR3 spans 13 amino acids. This CDR3 reads CASSTTNAGIQYF. CDR3 in DNA: TGTGCCAGCAGCACCACAAACGCGGGCATTCAGTACTTC.

The rearrangement uses TRBV4-2 and TRBJ2-4; the D gene is possibly TRBD1 (5 bases). Trimming cost V 2 bases and J 4 bases, with 12 bases left between them. CDR1 and CDR2 from the germline V gene are LGHNA and YNFKEQ. The CDR3 extends over 15 amino acids. CDR3 protein: CASSQSRDWKNIQYF. DNA of the CDR3: TGTGCCAGCAGCCAAAGCAGGGATTGGAAAAACATTCAGTACTTC.

The genes are TRBV4-3 and TRBJ2-2, with unresolved D. V lost 1 base to trimming and J lost 5 bases, with 11 bases between them. The CDR3 is made up of 15 amino acids. In germline, CDR1 is LGHNA, CDR2 YSLEER. CDR3 coding DNA: TGCGCCAGCAGCCAAGGAAGCCACTTGACCGGGGAGCTGTTTTTT. This sequence encodes CASSQGSHLTGELFF.

The chain recombines TRBV18 with TRBJ2-7; D may be TRBD2 (5 bases). Per germline, CDR1 KGHSH and CDR2 LQKENI. The length of the CDR3 is 14 residues. The V and J ends lost 2 bases and 2 bases respectively, with 10 bases between them. Here the CDR3 reads CASSPNLAAYEQYF. CDR3 nucleotide sequence: TGTGCCAGCTCACCAAACCTAGCAGCCTACGAGCAGTACTTC. Complete variable domain (other parts from reference TRBV18 and TRBJ2-7): NAGVMQNPRHLVRRRGQEARLRCSPMKGHSHVYWYRQLPEEGLKFMVYLQKENIIDESGMPKERFSAEFPKEGPSILRIQQVVRGDSAAYFCASSPNLAAYEQYFGPGTRLTVT.

This chain connects TRBV4-1 to TRBJ2-3; 8 positions agree with TRBD2. The CDR3 covers 17 residues. The V segment lost 2 bases and the J segment 0 bases; nucleotides outside the gene matches: 7. The germline CDR1 and CDR2 sequences are MGHRA and YSYEKL. The CDR3 nucleotides are TGCGCCAGCAGCCAATCAGGGTCTAGCGGGAGCACAGATACGCAGTATTTT. Protein product: CASSQSGSSGSTDTQYF.

The V gene is TRBV11-2, the J gene TRBJ2-5, with D unclear. Germline V lookup: CDR1 SGHAT, CDR2 FQNNGV. This CDR3 has 11 residues. The ends were cut back, 6 bases at V and 2 bases at J, with 4 bases in the middle. The CDR3 sequence: CASSVQETQYF. The CDR3 nucleotides read TGTGCCAGCAGTGTACAAGAGACCCAGTACTTC. The whole variable domain, remainder taken from reference TRBV11-2 and TRBJ2-5, is EAGVAQSPRYKIIEKRQSVAFWCNPISGHATLYWYQQILGQGPKLLIQFQNNGVVDDSQLPKDRFSAERLKGVDSTLKIQPAKLEDSAVYLCASSVQETQYFGPGTRLLVL.

This rearrangement joins TRBV30 to TRBJ1-2, with TRBD1 identical over 7 bases. Germline CDR1 and CDR2: GTSNPN and SVGIG (reference sequence). The CDR3 is 14 residues long. Unmatched junction bases numbered 8, after V lost 1 base and J lost 6 bases. As DNA, the CDR3 is TGTGCCTGGAGTGAGGGCAGGGGGAGAGATGGCTACACCTTC. Residues: CAWSEGRGRDGYTF.

As concerns this clone: One end of the junction does not line up with germline, which may come from a read error. The rearrangement uses TRBV5-6 and TRBJ2-3; 14 bases fit TRBD2. In germline, CDR1 is SGHDT, CDR2 YYEEEE. CDR3 length equals 15 residues. CDR3 bases: TGTGCCAGCAGCACTGGGACTAGCGGGAGTGATACGCGGTATTTT. It specifies CASSTGTSGSDTRYF.

The CDR3 here is CASSLARGWAEQFF. The DNA of the CDR3 is TGTGCCAGCAGCTTAGCCCGGGGCTGGGCTGAGCAGTTCTTC. The chain carries TRBV11-2 and TRBJ2-1; D possibly uses TRBD1 or TRBD2 (5 bases each). The CDR3 loop spans 14 amino acids. Between the trimmed V and J ends, which lost 1 base and 9 bases, there was a span of 13 bases. CDR1 is SGHAT, CDR2 FQNNGV, per germline.

This chain joins TRBV30 and TRBJ2-1; D is perhaps TRBD2 (7 bases). Between the trimmed V and J ends, which lost 0 bases and 6 bases, there was a span of 15 bases. Germline-derived CDR1 and CDR2 are GTSNPN and SVGIG (reference sequence). This CDR3 is built from 15 residues. DNA for the CDR3: TGTGCCTGGAGTGTACTCCGGGGGGCCGGCAATGAGCAGTTCTTC. Its protein product is CAWSVLRGAGNEQFF.

The rearrangement uses TRBV5-1 and TRBJ2-1; D remains unclear. CDR1 and CDR2 from the germline V gene are SGHRS and YFSETQ. The CDR3 totals 12 residues. The V end lost 4 bases, the J end lost 8 bases, and 10 bases lay between the germline ends. CDR3 loop: CASSPPGDEQFF. Here the CDR3 DNA reads TGCGCCAGCAGCCCCCCTGGGGATGAGCAGTTCTTC.

V usage is TRBV6-1 and J usage is TRBJ2-5, with 7 bases lining up with TRBD1. From germline, CDR1 is MNHNS and CDR2 SASEGT. Germline trimming cut 6 bases from V and 2 bases from J; bases unmatched to any gene: 9. This CDR3 region has 15 residues. The chain's CDR3 is CASRPGQRTQETQYF. CDR3 nucleotide sequence: TGTGCCAGCAGACCGGGACAGAGGACACAAGAGACCCAGTACTTC.

The chain employs TRBV4-3 and TRBJ2-7; perhaps D is TRBD1 or TRBD2 (5 bases each). The ends were cut back, 0 bases at V and 6 bases at J, with 12 bases in the middle. Per the germline V gene, CDR1 is LGHNA and CDR2 is YSLEER. The CDR3 consists of 14 residues. The CDR3, as DNA: TGCGCCAGCAGCCAAGATGGAGGCAGGGCCGAGCAGTACTTC. Translating it yields CASSQDGGRAEQYF.

This chain connects TRBV7-9 to TRBJ2-3; D not certain. The germline V gene encodes CDR1 SEHNR and CDR2 FQNEAQ (reference sequence). Deletions cut 6 bases from V and 9 bases from J, with 13 bases between. This CDR3 is built from 12 residues. The CDR3 DNA follows: TGTGCCAGCAGTCTTGACCAGGACACGCAGTATTTT. Amino acid sequence: CASSLDQDTQYF.

This chain joins TRBV28 and TRBJ2-6; D might be TRBD2 (6 bases). Germline V gene sequence: CDR1 MDHEN, CDR2 SYDVKM. Trimming cost V 6 bases and J 0 bases, with 18 bases left between them. This CDR3 has 18 amino acids. CDR3 sequence reads: CASRGTSGVTSGANVLTF. For the CDR3, the DNA is TGTGCCAGCAGAGGGACTTCCGGGGTAACCTCTGGGGCCAACGTCCTGACTTTC.

The chain carries TRBV7-3 and TRBJ2-1; TRBD2 agrees at 9 bases. Germline CDR1 SGHTA, CDR2 FQGTGA. Unmatched junction bases numbered 5, after V lost 1 base and J lost 7 bases. The CDR3 sequence is 15 residues long. The CDR3 region has the DNA TGTGCCAGCAGCTTAAGTAGCGGGAGTGCTAATGAGCAGTTCTTC. Translated: CASSLSSGSANEQFF.